This T cell receptor (beta chain) was identified in a study of blood T cell repertoires in COVID-19. Across the whole study: Italy, Spain and the United States were the sources of the convalescent and acute COVID-19 samples. From T cells, B-cell-depleted T cells, or PBMCs came the material, which was cDNA or gDNA.

Per the germline V gene, CDR1 is SGHVS and CDR2 is FNYEAQ. The CDR3 contains 14 residues. Deletions cut 1 base from V and 4 bases from J, with 9 bases between. In the original analysis: Nucleated cell counts were estimated from reference gene primer amplification. The data were produced by immunoSEQ multiplex PCR, yet TCRdb's version contains in-frame clones alone and is incomplete. That table is the source of V, J and clone size, and D and trimming were worked out from the DNA. The profile shows fewer than 100,000 clones, roughly 89% of them singletons. The specimen was peripheral blood. The receptor was isolated from a human donor in a cohort sampled during active COVID-19. The gene calls are TRBV7-6 and TRBJ2-3; D not certain. This CDR3 is CASSLGPMADTQYF. In nucleotides, the CDR3 is TGTGCCAGCAGCTTAGGGCCGATGGCAGATACGCAGTATTTT.